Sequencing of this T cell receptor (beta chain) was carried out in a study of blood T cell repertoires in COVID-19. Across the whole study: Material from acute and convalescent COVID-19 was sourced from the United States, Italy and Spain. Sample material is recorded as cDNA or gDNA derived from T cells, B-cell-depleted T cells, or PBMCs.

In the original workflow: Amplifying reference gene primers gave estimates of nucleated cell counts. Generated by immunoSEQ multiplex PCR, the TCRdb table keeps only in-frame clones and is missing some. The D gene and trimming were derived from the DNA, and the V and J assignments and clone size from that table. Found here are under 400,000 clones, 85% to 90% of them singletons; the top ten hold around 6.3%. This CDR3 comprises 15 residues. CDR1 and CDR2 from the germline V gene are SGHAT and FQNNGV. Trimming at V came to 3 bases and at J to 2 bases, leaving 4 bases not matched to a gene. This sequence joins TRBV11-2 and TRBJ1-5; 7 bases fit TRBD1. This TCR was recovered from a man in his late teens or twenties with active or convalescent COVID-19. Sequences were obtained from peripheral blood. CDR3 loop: CASSLDDRGNQPQHF. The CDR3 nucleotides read TGTGCCAGCAGCTTGGACGACAGGGGCAATCAGCCCCAGCATTTT.